What follows describes a single TCR beta chain. Its antigen is not identified. CD4+CD25+CD127- Tregs, CD4+CD25- non-Tregs, CD4 and CD8 cells were sorted. Profiling relied on immunoSEQ multiplex PCR, and the TCRdb table lists in-frame clones only, not all of them. The sample carries about 240,000 clones, more than 65% recorded once. The data derive from a study of Tregs in tolerant kidney transplant recipients. Notes on the study in general: No direct test of biological reproducibility was done here. The most relevant donor-specific Treg TCRbeta repertoire apparently came from expansion with activated donor B cells. The small number of patients limits these findings pending further validation.

This clonotype was obtained from a human donor in good health. The sequenced material came from CD4+ T cells from blood.

The DNA for the CDR3 is TGTGCCAGCAGTTTTACCCCCGGGACTAGCGCATACAATGAGCAGTTCTTC. The encoded protein is CASSFTPGTSAYNEQFF. The chain has TRBV5-4 and TRBJ2-1; 10 bases fit TRBD2. CDR3 size: 17 residues. The J segment lost 4 bases and the V segment lost 5 bases, leaving 12 bases of the junction unmatched. The germline CDR1 and CDR2 sequences are SGHNT and YYREEE (reference sequence).